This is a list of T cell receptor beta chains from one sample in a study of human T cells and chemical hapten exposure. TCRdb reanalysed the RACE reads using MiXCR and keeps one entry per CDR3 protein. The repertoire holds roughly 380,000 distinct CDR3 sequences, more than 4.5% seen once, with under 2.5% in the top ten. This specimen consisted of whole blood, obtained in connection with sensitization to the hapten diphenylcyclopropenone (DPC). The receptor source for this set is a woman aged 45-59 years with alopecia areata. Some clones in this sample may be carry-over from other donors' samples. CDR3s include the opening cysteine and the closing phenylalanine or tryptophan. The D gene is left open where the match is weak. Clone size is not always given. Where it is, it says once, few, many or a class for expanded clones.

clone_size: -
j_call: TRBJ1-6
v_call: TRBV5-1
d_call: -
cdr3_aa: CASSLAGNDSPLHF
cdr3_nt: TGCGCCAGCAGCTTGGCGGGGAACGATTCACCCCTCCACTTT

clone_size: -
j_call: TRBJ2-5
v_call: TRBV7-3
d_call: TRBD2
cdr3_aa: CASSLAAGDLETQYF
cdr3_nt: TGTGCCAGCAGCTTAGCGGCGGGGGATTTGGAGACCCAGTACTTC

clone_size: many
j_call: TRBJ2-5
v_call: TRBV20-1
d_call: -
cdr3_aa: CSAKRAVETQYF
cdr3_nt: TGCAGTGCTAAACGGGCGGTCGAGACCCAGTACTTC

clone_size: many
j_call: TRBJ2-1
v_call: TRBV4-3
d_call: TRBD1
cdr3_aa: CASSQGTPGQGGAEQFF
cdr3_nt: TGCGCCAGCAGCCAGGGTACCCCGGGACAGGGAGGGGCTGAGCAGTTCTTC

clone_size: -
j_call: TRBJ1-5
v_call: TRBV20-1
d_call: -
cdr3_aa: CSAREARLSNQPQHF
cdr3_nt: TGCAGTGCTAGAGAGGCCCGACTTAGCAATCAGCCCCAGCATTTT

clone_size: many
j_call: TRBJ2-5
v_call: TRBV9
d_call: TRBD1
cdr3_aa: CASSPERGQNQETQYF
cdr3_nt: TGTGCCAGCAGCCCAGAAAGGGGGCAGAACCAAGAGACCCAGTACTTC

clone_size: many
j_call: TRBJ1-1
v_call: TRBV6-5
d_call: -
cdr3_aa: CASMGGMTEAFF
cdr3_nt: TGTGCCAGCATGGGGGGCATGACTGAAGCTTTCTTT

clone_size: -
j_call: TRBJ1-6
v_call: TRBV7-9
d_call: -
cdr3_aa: CASSHRTENSPLHF
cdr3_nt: TGTGCCAGCAGCCACCGGACAGAAAATTCACCCCTCCACTTT

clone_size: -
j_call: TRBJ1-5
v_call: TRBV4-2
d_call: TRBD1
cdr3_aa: CASSQGGQGTNQPQHF
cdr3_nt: TGTGCCAGCAGCCAGGGTGGACAGGGCACGAATCAGCCCCAGCATTTT

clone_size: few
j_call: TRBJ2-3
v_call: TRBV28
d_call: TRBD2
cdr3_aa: CASSLRRGAIHTQYF
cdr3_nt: TGTGCCAGCAGTTTACGGCGGGGGGCCATACATACGCAGTATTTT

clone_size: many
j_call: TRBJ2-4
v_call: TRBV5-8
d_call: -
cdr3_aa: CASSLEGSGKNIQYF
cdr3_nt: TGTGCCAGCAGCTTGGAAGGTTCGGGCAAAAACATTCAGTACTTC

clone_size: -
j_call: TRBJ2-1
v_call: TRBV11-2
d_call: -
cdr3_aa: CASSLEPNEQFF
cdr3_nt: TGTGCCAGCAGCTTAGAACCCAATGAGCAGTTCTTC

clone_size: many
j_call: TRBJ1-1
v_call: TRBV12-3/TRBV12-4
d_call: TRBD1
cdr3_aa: CASSPTGGVEAFF
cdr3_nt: TGTGCCAGCAGTCCGACAGGGGGCGTTGAAGCTTTCTTT

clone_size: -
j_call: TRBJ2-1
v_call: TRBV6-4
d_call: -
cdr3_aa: CASTLTRTHEQFF
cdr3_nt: TGTGCCAGCACCTTGACTAGAACCCACGAGCAGTTCTTC

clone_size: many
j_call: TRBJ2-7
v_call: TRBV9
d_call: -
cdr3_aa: CASRFYEQYF
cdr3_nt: TGTGCCAGCAGGTTCTACGAGCAGTACTTC

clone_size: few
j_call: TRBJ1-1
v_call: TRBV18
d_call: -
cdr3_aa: CASGGQMNTEAFF
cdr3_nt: TGTGCCAGCGGAGGTCAGATGAACACTGAAGCTTTCTTT

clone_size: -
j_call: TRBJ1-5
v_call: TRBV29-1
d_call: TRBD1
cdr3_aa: CSVEEPGTGEHF
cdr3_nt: TGCAGCGTTGAAGAACCCGGGACAGGGGAGCATTTT

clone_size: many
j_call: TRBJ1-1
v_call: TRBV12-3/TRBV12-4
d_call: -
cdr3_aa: CASGLTFGRGSEAFF
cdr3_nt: TGTGCCAGCGGTCTAACTTTCGGGAGAGGGTCTGAAGCTTTCTTT

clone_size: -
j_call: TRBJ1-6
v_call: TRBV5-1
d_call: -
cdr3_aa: CASSFGILGNSPLHF
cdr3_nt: TGCGCCAGCAGCTTCGGGATCCTGGGGAATTCACCCCTCCACTTT

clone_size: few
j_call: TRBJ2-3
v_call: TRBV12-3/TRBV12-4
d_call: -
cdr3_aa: CASSLRPGTDKGYTQYF
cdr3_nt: TGTGCCAGCAGTCTCAGACCCGGGACTGATAAAGGCTATACGCAGTATTTT

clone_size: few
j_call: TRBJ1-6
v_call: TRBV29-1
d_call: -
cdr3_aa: CSVTAGAGSPLHF
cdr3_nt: TGCAGCGTTACGGCAGGGGCCGGTTCACCCCTCCACTTT

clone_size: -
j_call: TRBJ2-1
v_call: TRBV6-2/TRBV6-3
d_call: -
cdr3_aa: CASSKTPLGNEQFF
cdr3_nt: TGTGCCAGCAGTAAGACCCCCCTGGGCAATGAGCAGTTCTTC